This T cell receptor beta chain appears in the sequencing data of a study of blood T cell repertoires in COVID-19 (dated by TCRdb to the early 2020s). A note on the overall study: The collaborator samples originated in the United States, Italy and Spain and spanned the acute and convalescent phases of COVID-19. The prospective study material was composed of cDNA or gDNA derived from T cells, B-cell-depleted T cells, or PBMCs. Subjects who had been exposed to COVID-19, were actively infected with it, or had recovered from it provided the deeply sampled blood TCRbeta repertoires that made up the dataset. A freely available public database, intended as a resource for researchers studying the immune response to SARS-CoV-2, is where the repertoires were released. The samples were drawn from two sources: the first 160 participants of the ongoing ImmuneRACE study, and over 1,000 subjects contributed by 6 global collaborators. Sample metadata almost always included a de-identified subject ID, COVID-19 status, age in years and sex. Where available, HLA class I and class II types were obtained from metadata supplied by the sample provider rather than from assay-based typing.

As for this clone: What antigen it recognizes has not been identified. Base qualities are not provided; no much larger clone lies one nucleotide away.

The immunoSEQ Assay, a bias-controlled multiplex PCR, was used to amplify TCRbeta CDR3 regions from genomic DNA. Concerning the study's data processing: The number of nucleated cells in each sample was estimated from the amplification of reference gene primers within the assay. To quantify the absolute abundance of each unique TCRbeta CDR3 rearrangement, sequence reads were collapsed and filtered. For each sample, productive Simpson clonality was calculated as the square root of Simpson's diversity index across productive rearrangements. TCRdb holds this immuneACCESS table with in-frame rearrangements only. Some clones are missing; in checked studies, unresolved V genes explain under half, and the rest has no known cause. Clonal size and the V and J genes are those of that table, whereas D and trimming came from the DNA. Here the sample has around 200,000 clones; around 82% occur a single time. 7.5% to 10% of the sample is taken by the ten largest.

Each collaborating institution followed its own protocols to collect whole blood in K2EDTA tubes. For TCRbeta analysis, collaborators shipped samples in one of three forms: frozen whole blood, isolated PBMCs, or DNA extracted from either of those sample types. Broader findings and caveats from the paper: How much clinical and demographic metadata was included differed by source and by participant, and the metadata was provided uncurated.

Deletion took 5 bases off V and 2 bases off J, with a span of 6 bases between the germline ends. The CDR3, from cysteine to phenylalanine, totals 13 residues. Only the CDR3 DNA stays, 39 bases, in frame from base 1. CDR1 KGHDR and CDR2 SFDVKD are derived from the germline V gene. This TCR came from a woman older than 75 with acute or convalescent COVID-19. The sample comprised peripheral blood. The rearrangement combines TRBV24-1 with TRBJ1-5, and the D gene may be TRBD1, 6 bases matching. The bases are TGTGCCACCAGTGGGACAGGCAATCAGCCCCAGCATTTT. It translates to CATSGTGNQPQHF.